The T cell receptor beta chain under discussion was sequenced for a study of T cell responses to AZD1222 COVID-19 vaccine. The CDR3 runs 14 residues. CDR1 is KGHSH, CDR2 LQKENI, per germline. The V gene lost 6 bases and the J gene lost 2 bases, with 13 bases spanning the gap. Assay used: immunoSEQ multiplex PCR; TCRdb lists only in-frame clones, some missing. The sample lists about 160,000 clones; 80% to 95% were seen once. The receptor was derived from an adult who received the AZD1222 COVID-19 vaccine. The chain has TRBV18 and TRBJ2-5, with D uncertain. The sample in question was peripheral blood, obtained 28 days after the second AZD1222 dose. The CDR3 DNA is TGTGCCAGCTCCCGGACCGTGGGACAAGAGACCCAGTACTTC. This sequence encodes CASSRTVGQETQYF.